The T cell receptor (beta chain) under discussion was sequenced for a study of shared clonotypes between healthy human individuals. V was pared by 0 bases and J by 7 bases, with 9 bases between. This CDR3 is built from 14 residues. The germline V gene encodes CDR1 MNHEY and CDR2 SVGAGI. Points on this clone: Its target is unknown.

Broader study findings: Expectations were that clonotype sharing among donors would be affected by sequencing depth. Some naive CD4 clonotypes, roughly 5%, turned up in common across a handful of donors.

How the authors handled the data: Sequence data from immunoSEQ were junction-only and lacked quality scores; consequently, filtering differed. Profiling relied on immunoSEQ multiplex PCR, and the TCRdb table lists in-frame clones only, not all of them. Clone size and V and J calls were adopted from that table, with D and trimming inferred from the DNA. Of 400,000 to 600,000 clones in the sample, approximately 95% were seen once. Sequencing input: naive CD4+ T cells sorted from blood. Subset in this sample: CD45RA+ positively selected. The TCR was taken from a woman in her twenties or thirties in good health. The chain joins TRBV6-5 to TRBJ1-4; tentative D call: TRBD1 (5 bases). The CDR3 loop is CASSYSQGFEKLFF. DNA for the CDR3: TGTGCCAGCAGTTACTCTCAGGGTTTTGAAAAACTGTTTTTT.